A single T cell receptor (beta chain) is shown here with its context. As yet, its antigen is unknown. This sample was taken from a study of OX40 agonist ivuxolimab in advanced cancers. Study-wide results and caveats: There were, on average, more expanded clones in CD8+ T cells than in CD4+.

Clones were sequenced by immunoSEQ multiplex PCR, and TCRdb holds only the in-frame ones, with some missing. The table lists about 58,000 clones, 86% of them singletons. CDR1 LNHDA and CDR2 SQIVND come from the germline V gene (reference sequence). Trimming took off 6 bases at V and 2 bases at J, with 12 bases between the two ends. The CDR3 has 14 amino acids. This chain links TRBV19 with TRBJ2-3; D is possibly TRBD2 (6 bases). Sequences were derived from CD4+ or CD8+ T cells sorted from blood, sampled in a trial of the OX40 agonist ivuxolimab. The TCR sequence derives from an adult with an advanced solid tumor such as melanoma, head and neck, liver or kidney cancer. In DNA form, the CDR3 reads TGTGCCAGTAGGAGGGGCGGGACCACAGATACGCAGTATTTT. The encoded protein is CASRRGGTTDTQYF.